Presented here are 2 T cell receptor beta chains from one specimen sequenced in a study of shared clonotypes between healthy human individuals. Some clones are missing from TCRdb's copy, which holds only in-frame ones; the method was immunoSEQ multiplex PCR. The sample has roughly 2.1 million clones, about 93% seen once. CD8 cells classed as naive were CD45RO-negative and positively selected for CCR7, excluding terminally differentiated effector memory CD45RA+ cells. Material for sequencing was naive CD8+ T cells from PBMCs. The receptor source for this set is a man younger than 35 in good health. Some clones in this sample may be carry-over from other donors' samples.

This rearrangement joins TRBV27 to TRBJ1-2; D is possibly TRBD1 (5 bases). The CDR3 sequence is 16 residues long. Trimming left V 8 bases short and J 0 bases short, with 19 bases between. Germline CDR1 and CDR2: MNHEY and SMNVEV (reference sequence). Here the CDR3 DNA reads TGTGCCAGCGGGCCGGTTTACATCAGGGCTAACTATGGCTACACCTTC. Protein sequence: CASGPVYIRANYGYTF.

A single count supports this clone. This chain links TRBV29-1 with TRBJ2-7, with 7 bases matching TRBD2. V was clipped by 3 bases and J by 4 bases; unmatched bases: 6. Germline V gene lookup returns CDR1 SQVTM and CDR2 ANQGSEA. The CDR3 is made up of 13 amino acids. The chain's CDR3 is CSVDDGRSYEQYF. The DNA for the CDR3 is TGCAGCGTTGACGACGGGAGGAGTTACGAGCAGTACTTC.